A single sample gave rise to the 7 T cell receptor beta chains below, sequenced in a study of patients and donors after allogeneic stem cell transplantation. In TCRdb, the RT-PCR reads were re-called with MiXCR into one record per CDR3 protein. The table shows some 200,000 distinct CDR3 sequences, with 41% occurring only once. What was sequenced was blood, either unsorted or a sorted T cell fraction (not recorded which). These receptors were collected from a human donor who was either an allogeneic HSCT recipient or a stem cell or donor lymphocyte infusion donor (not recorded which). It is not recorded whose cells these are; they may come from a transplant donor.

The rearrangement uses TRBV7-9 and TRBJ1-1; D gene unclear. The germline V gene encodes CDR1 SEHNR and CDR2 FQNEAQ (reference sequence). The CDR3 is made up of 15 amino acids. V lost 4 bases and J 4 bases, leaving 16 bases between the germline ends. Here the CDR3 reads CASSSAGFGGTEAFF. The CDR3 DNA sequence: TGTGCCAGCAGCTCCGCCGGGTTCGGAGGCACTGAAGCTTTCTTT.

This clonotype was recorded once. The chain is built from TRBV3-1 and TRBJ2-2; TRBD2 aligns across 9 bases. The CDR3 is 16 amino acids. The V segment lost 1 base and the J segment 0 bases; nucleotides outside the gene matches: 0. Germline V lookup: CDR1 LGHDT, CDR2 YNNKEL (reference sequence). CDR3 bases: TGTGCCAGCAGCCAAGCTAGCGGGGCGAACACCGGGGAGCTGTTTTTT. Protein product: CASSQASGANTGELFF.

This clonotype occurred a few times. This chain uses TRBV27 with TRBJ1-1, with 10 nucleotides matching TRBD1. The ends lost 0 bases at V and 6 bases at J; junction bases unmatched: 7. Germline loops: CDR1 MNHEY, CDR2 SMNVEV (reference sequence). The CDR3 is made up of 16 amino acids. CDR3 protein: CASSLSVGQGVPEAFF. In DNA, the CDR3 is TGTGCCAGCAGTTTATCCGTAGGACAGGGGGTACCTGAAGCTTTCTTT.

This chain uses TRBV7-2 with TRBJ2-3, with 12 positions matching TRBD2. Germline loops: CDR1 SGHTA, CDR2 FQGNSA. The CDR3 sequence is 17 residues long. J gave up 2 bases and V 3 bases, and 6 bases lay outside the gene matches. The CDR3 loop is CASSFTGLAGNTDTQYF. CDR3 DNA sequence: TGTGCCAGCAGCTTCACGGGACTAGCGGGCAACACAGATACGCAGTATTTT.

V is TRBV9 and J is TRBJ2-7, with a weak D call TRBD2 (5 bases). The CDR3 is made up of 14 amino acids. The germline V gene has CDR1 SGDLS and CDR2 YYNGEE. V was trimmed by 0 bases and J by 5 bases, leaving 12 bases between them. The CDR3 sequence: CASSVGGLDDEQYF. CDR3 nucleotides: TGTGCCAGCAGCGTAGGAGGGTTGGACGACGAGCAGTACTTC.

The chain is built from TRBV4-2 and TRBJ2-3; D is unresolved. Deletions cut 1 base from V and 2 bases from J, with 10 bases between. Germline CDR1 reads LGHNA; CDR2 reads YNFKEQ. This CDR3 region has 15 residues. DNA of the CDR3: TGTGCCAGCAGCCAAGTGGACCAACCCACAGATACGCAGTATTTT. Its translation: CASSQVDQPTDTQYF.

This clonotype was seen only a few times. The chain joins TRBV6-1 to TRBJ1-1; D is uncertain. The CDR3 totals 14 residues. The V end lost 2 bases, the J end lost 5 bases, and 12 bases lay between the germline ends. Looked up from germline, CDR1 is MNHNS and CDR2 is SASEGT. The CDR3 DNA reads as TGTGCCAGCAGTGAACCGGGAATATGGACTGAAGCTTTCTTT. This encodes CASSEPGIWTEAFF.